This entry lists 30 T cell receptor beta chains sequenced from one sample in a study of T cells in Graves' hyperthyroidism and ophthalmopathy. There were TCR beta CDR3 regions amplified from RNA transcripts. HTBI primers were used for first-round RT-PCR of the TCR CDR3. TCRdb passed the multiplex PCR reads through MiXCR, listing each CDR3 protein once. The repertoire has a few hundred thousand distinct CDR3 sequences, approximately 15% of them found once; the top ten carry almost 6%. The material sequenced was blood. All receptors come from a woman aged 25 to 39 with Graves' hyperthyroidism that later progressed to Graves' ophthalmopathy.

This clonotype was seen only a few times. The rearrangement uses TRBV15 and TRBJ2-7; 8 nucleotides line up with TRBD1. Germline CDR1 is LNHNV and CDR2 is YYDKDF (reference sequence). With 3 bases clipped from V and 1 base from J, the junction kept 8 bases outside the gene matches. The CDR3 length is 16 residues. CDR3 sequence: CATSSPQGARSYEQYF. CDR3 in DNA: TGTGCCACCAGCAGCCCCCAGGGGGCAAGGTCCTACGAGCAGTACTTC.

The rearrangement links TRBV4-3 to TRBJ2-2, with 10 bases aligning to TRBD2. This CDR3 is 19 amino acids long. Germline V gene sequence: CDR1 LGHNA, CDR2 YSLEER. The trim removed 0 bases at V and 2 bases at J, leaving 9 bases unmatched. The CDR3 DNA reads as TGCGCCAGCAGCCAAGATGACGTGACTAGCGGGTTAAACACCGGGGAGCTGTTTTTT. Amino acids: CASSQDDVTSGLNTGELFF.

This clonotype showed up many times. The CDR3 spells CASSAVRDRVGEQFF. CDR3 bases: TGTGCCAGCAGCGCGGTCCGGGACAGGGTTGGAGAGCAGTTCTTC. This chain uses TRBV11-2 with TRBJ2-1, with TRBD1 identical over 9 bases. The CDR3 is 15 amino acids. The germline gives CDR1 SGHAT, CDR2 FQNNGV. J gave up 10 bases and V 5 bases, and 12 bases lay outside the gene matches.

This clonotype was seen more than once but under ten times. The chain employs TRBV3-1 and TRBJ1-2, with TRBD1 as a possible D gene (5 bases). The length of the CDR3 is 16 residues. Trimming removed 4 bases at V and 4 bases at J, with 19 bases between. Per the germline V gene, CDR1 is LGHDT and CDR2 is YNNKEL (reference sequence). Here the CDR3 DNA reads TGTGCCAGCAGCCCATGGGACCCCAAAAACTCCTATGGCTACACCTTC. The encoded protein is CASSPWDPKNSYGYTF.

This clonotype was observed at least ten times. A read error may produce the germline difference seen at one junction end. This chain joins TRBV11-2 and TRBJ2-1, with 8 positions matching TRBD2. Per the germline V gene, CDR1 is SGHAT and CDR2 is FQNNGV. CDR3 length: 14 amino acids. The CDR3 sequence: CANSTSGGDNEQFF. CDR3 DNA: TGTGCCAACAGCACCTCGGGGGGGGACAATGAGCAGTTCTTC. The whole variable domain, remainder taken from reference TRBV11-2 and TRBJ2-1, is EAGVAQSPRYKIIEKRQSVAFWCNPISGHATLYWYQQILGQGPKLLIQFQNNGVVDDSQLPKDRFSAERLKGVDSTLKIQPAKLEDSAVYLCANSTSGGDNEQFFGPGTRLTVL.

This clonotype occurred many times. The CDR3 spells CASSFRAGETDTQYF. The DNA of the CDR3 is TGTGCCAGCAGTTTCAGAGCGGGAGAGACAGATACGCAGTATTTT. The V gene is TRBV12-3 or TRBV12-4, the J gene TRBJ2-3; 8 bases agree with TRBD2. This CDR3 contains 15 residues. After removal of 3 bases from V and 3 bases from J, the junction contained 5 bases not matched to a gene.

This clonotype was recorded at least ten times. The rearrangement joins TRBV29-1 to TRBJ2-1, with 8 bases aligning to TRBD1. This CDR3 region has 15 residues. CDR1 and CDR2 (germline): SQVTM, ANQGSEA. After removal of 0 bases from V and 4 bases from J, the junction contained 5 bases not matched to a gene. CDR3 DNA sequence: TGCAGCGTTGAAGATCCCAGGGGGCCATACAATGAGCAGTTCTTC. The encoded protein is CSVEDPRGPYNEQFF.

The V call is TRBV9, the J call TRBJ1-3; 7 bases are shared with TRBD1. The V gene's germline CDR1 is SGDLS and CDR2 YYNGEE. V lost 4 bases to trimming and J lost 0 bases; unmatched junction nucleotides: 7. This CDR3 has 16 amino acids. CDR3: CASSSQTGLSGNTIYF. CDR3 coding DNA: TGTGCCAGCAGCTCCCAGACAGGGCTCTCTGGAAACACCATATATTTT.

Only a few counts were recorded for this clonotype. The chain couples TRBV6-2 or TRBV6-3 to TRBJ2-3; 10 positions match TRBD2. Unmatched junction bases numbered 7, after V lost 6 bases and J lost 4 bases. This CDR3 is 15 amino acids long. The germline V gene has CDR1 MNHEY and CDR2 SVGEGT. The DNA of the CDR3 is TGTGCCAGCAGGCAACTTAGCGGGAGGCCAGATACGCAGTATTTT. Translating it yields CASRQLSGRPDTQYF.

The V and J genes are TRBV7-8 and TRBJ1-3; weak D call: TRBD1 (6 bases). CDR3 length equals 15 residues. V lost 7 bases, J lost 3 bases, and 16 bases lay in between. CDR1 SGHVS and CDR2 FQNEAQ come from the germline V gene. CDR3 loop: CASNPTGGGGNTIYF. CDR3 DNA sequence: TGTGCCAGCAACCCGACAGGCGGTGGTGGAAACACCATATATTTT.

This clonotype appeared many times. The rearrangement links TRBV30 to TRBJ2-1; 7 bases are a match to TRBD2. V shed 4 bases, J shed 12 bases, and the junction held 12 bases outside the gene matches. Germline CDR1 is GTSNPN and CDR2 is SVGIG (reference sequence). The CDR3 extends over 13 amino acids. The CDR3 DNA reads TGTGCCTGGACAGGCGGGAGCCCAATGGGGCAGTTCTTC. This encodes CAWTGGSPMGQFF.

This clonotype was observed many times. This chain joins TRBV20-1 and TRBJ2-1; 10 bases are shared with TRBD1. The CDR3 loop spans 15 amino acids. The V gene's germline CDR1 is DFQATT and CDR2 SNEGSKA (reference sequence). J lost 4 bases, V lost 1 base, and 4 bases had no gene match. In DNA form, the CDR3 reads TGCAGTGCTAGAGGACAGGGGGCAGGGTACAATGAGCAGTTCTTC. This sequence encodes CSARGQGAGYNEQFF.

Ten or more counts support this clonotype. The V gene is TRBV5-1, the J gene TRBJ2-1; perhaps TRBD2 as D (6 bases). V lost 4 bases and J lost 10, with 12 bases in between. Looked up from germline, CDR1 is SGHRS and CDR2 is YFSETQ. There are 12 residues in the CDR3. The CDR3 is CASSLTSDEQFF. DNA of the CDR3: TGCGCCAGCAGCCTGACTAGTGACGAGCAGTTCTTC.

The chain links TRBV14 to TRBJ1-2; the D is unclear. Germline V gene sequence: CDR1 SGHDN, CDR2 FVKESK. This CDR3 contains 15 residues. V dropped 0 bases and J dropped 0 bases, with 8 bases sitting between them. CDR3 region: CASSQEVGANYGYTF. As DNA, the CDR3 is TGTGCCAGCAGCCAAGAGGTTGGAGCTAACTATGGCTACACCTTC.

The table lists this clonotype with a few counts. This chain uses TRBV7-2 with TRBJ2-5; TRBD2 agrees at 10 bases. V was clipped by 0 bases and J by 4 bases; unmatched bases: 5. This CDR3 comprises 16 residues. CDR1 is SGHTA, CDR2 FQGNSA, per germline. Here the CDR3 reads CASSLAPSGGGETQYF. Written as DNA, the CDR3 is TGTGCCAGCAGCTTAGCTCCTAGCGGGGGTGGAGAGACCCAGTACTTC.

In its sample, this clonotype was seen a few times. V usage is TRBV7-9 and J usage is TRBJ1-1; D gene uncertain. The CDR3 is 12 amino acids. The V end was cut by 5 bases, the J end by 10 bases, with 14 bases between. The germline CDR1 and CDR2 sequences are SEHNR and FQNEAQ (reference sequence). This chain's CDR3 is CASSRTGNGAFF. CDR3 bases: TGTGCCAGCAGCCGAACCGGGAACGGAGCTTTCTTT.

The rearrangement uses TRBV27 and TRBJ2-7; the D is unclear. Looked up from germline, CDR1 is MNHEY and CDR2 is SMNVEV (reference sequence). The CDR3 has 13 residues. Between the trimmed V and J ends, which lost 2 bases and 4 bases, there was a span of 9 bases. CDR3 in amino acids: CASSLKHLYEQYF. CDR3 in DNA: TGTGCCAGCAGTTTAAAACATCTTTACGAGCAGTACTTC.

The table lists this clonotype with many counts. V usage is TRBV12-3 or TRBV12-4 and J usage is TRBJ2-3, with 7 positions matching TRBD2. The CDR3 runs 15 residues. V lost 8 bases and J lost 4; bases outside the gene matches: 12. CDR3: CASRGLAGRADTQYF. In nucleotides, the CDR3 is TGTGCCAGCCGTGGGTTGGCAGGGAGGGCAGATACGCAGTATTTT.

This clonotype was counted many times. This chain links TRBV6-2 or TRBV6-3 with TRBJ1-5; possible D gene TRBD1, 6 bases. V was pared by 6 bases and J by 5 bases, with 23 bases between. Germline V gene lookup returns CDR1 MNHEY and CDR2 SVGEGT. The CDR3 is 17 amino acids. CDR3 sequence reads: CASRPGVHPRGDQPQHF. In DNA, the CDR3 is TGTGCCAGCAGACCCGGGGTCCATCCCAGGGGAGATCAGCCCCAGCATTTT.

This clonotype was observed at least ten times. The gene calls are TRBV29-1 and TRBJ1-2, with 7 bases aligning to TRBD1. This CDR3 comprises 13 residues. Germline lookup yields CDR1 SQVTM and CDR2 ANQGSEA. V gave up 7 bases and J gave up 2 bases; unmatched junction bases: 7. The CDR3 here is CSASGQFNYGYTF. The CDR3 DNA is TGCAGCGCTTCGGGACAGTTCAACTATGGCTACACCTTC. Together with reference TRBV29-1 and TRBJ1-2, the CDR3 gives the full variable domain: SAVISQKPSRDICQRGTSLTIQCQVDSQVTMMFWYRQQPGQSLTLIATANQGSEATYESGFVIDKFPISRPNLTFSTLTVSNMSPEDSSIYLCSASGQFNYGYTFGSGTRLTVV.

The V gene is TRBV19, the J gene TRBJ1-2; tentatively, D is TRBD1 (6 bases). CDR1 and CDR2 (germline): LNHDA, SQIVND (reference sequence). The germline V and J ends were trimmed by 2 bases and 1 base, with 17 bases remaining between them. The CDR3 length is 17 residues. The CDR3 sequence is CASSIPYPGAFNYGYTF. DNA for the CDR3: TGTGCCAGTAGTATACCCTACCCGGGGGCCTTTAACTATGGCTACACCTTC. Full variable domain (rest looked up from reference TRBV19 and TRBJ1-2): DGGITQSPKYLFRKEGQNVTLSCEQNLNHDAMYWYRQDPGQGLRLIYYSQIVNDFQKGDIAEGYSVSREKKESFPLTVTSAQKNPTAFYLCASSIPYPGAFNYGYTFGSGTRLTVV.

The V call is TRBV4-1, the J call TRBJ1-5; no definite D call. V lost 4 bases, J lost 6 bases, and 16 bases lay in between. CDR1 is MGHRA, CDR2 YSYEKL, per germline. The CDR3 consists of 15 residues. DNA of the CDR3: TGCGCCAGCAGCCTCTCCTTGAGTTTGAGTCAGCCCCAGCATTTT. Protein: CASSLSLSLSQPQHF.

This clonotype was detected ten times or more. This sequence joins TRBV10-3 and TRBJ2-7; D is perhaps TRBD1 or TRBD2 (5 bases each). This CDR3 is 11 amino acids long. Trimming took 8 bases from V and 5 from J, leaving 10 bases between them. Germline V lookup: CDR1 ENHRY, CDR2 SYGVKD. Here the CDR3 reads CAIGAGDEQYF. For the CDR3, the DNA is TGTGCCATCGGGGCCGGGGACGAGCAGTACTTC.

This clonotype has a count of ten or more. The rearrangement links TRBV7-9 to TRBJ1-1; TRBD1 aligns across 10 bases. With V trimmed by 1 base and J by 1 base, 6 bases remained unmatched. CDR3 length: 17 amino acids. The germline V gene has CDR1 SEHNR and CDR2 FQNEAQ (reference sequence). The CDR3 loop is CASSLGTGGPPNTEAFF. In DNA form, the CDR3 reads TGTGCCAGCAGCTTAGGGACAGGGGGTCCTCCGAACACTGAAGCTTTCTTT.

This clonotype was detected many times. The chain is built from TRBV12-3 or TRBV12-4 and TRBJ2-5; no firm D call. Trimming removed 3 bases at V and 5 bases at J, with 10 bases between. The CDR3 loop spans 13 amino acids. The CDR3 protein is CASSFRQEETQYF. CDR3 sequence (DNA): TGTGCCAGCAGTTTTCGGCAGGAGGAGACCCAGTACTTC.

This clonotype was recorded a few times. The genes are TRBV29-1 and TRBJ1-1; D is undetermined. Per germline, CDR1 SQVTM and CDR2 ANQGSEA. V gave up 5 bases and J gave up 9 bases, with 10 bases separating them. CDR3 length: 10 residues. In DNA, the CDR3 is TGCAGCGTTTCACAGAAACAAGCTTTCTTT. Its protein product is CSVSQKQAFF.

This clonotype was detected ten times or more. The chain recombines TRBV3-1 with TRBJ1-5; D may be TRBD1 (6 bases). V gave up 5 bases and J gave up 6 bases, with 17 bases separating them. The length of the CDR3 is 15 residues. Germline V gives CDR1 LGHDT, CDR2 YNNKEL (reference sequence). Here the CDR3 reads CASSSTGSVGQPQHF. For the CDR3, the DNA is TGTGCCAGCAGCTCAACAGGGTCAGTAGGTCAGCCCCAGCATTTT. Combining the CDR3 with reference TRBV3-1 and TRBJ1-5 gives the whole variable domain DTAVSQTPKYLVTQMGNDKSIKCEQNLGHDTMYWYKQDSKKFLKIMFSYNNKELIINETVPNRFSPKSPDKAHLNLHINSLELGDSAVYFCASSSTGSVGQPQHFGDGTRLSIL.

This clonotype showed up many times. The chain has TRBV28 and TRBJ2-2; D uncertain. Germline assignment: CDR1 MDHEN and CDR2 SYDVKM. V lost 3 bases and J 3 bases, leaving 20 bases between the germline ends. The length of the CDR3 is 18 residues. The CDR3 DNA reads as TGTGCCAGCAGTTTTAATAGGGCGCCGATCTATTACACCGGGGAGCTGTTTTTT. Translation gives CASSFNRAPIYYTGELFF.

Details on this clonotype: This may stem from a read error, because a much larger clone lies one nucleotide away. The genes are TRBV11-2 and TRBJ1-2; no clear D. With 1 base removed from V and 4 bases from J, the gap between germline ends came to 10 bases. CDR3 length equals 14 residues. The germline V gene has CDR1 SGHAT and CDR2 FQNNGV. The CDR3: CASSLVPSCYGYTF. Here the CDR3 DNA reads TGTGCCAGCAGCTTAGTGCCGAGTTGCTATGGCTACACCTTC.

The table lists this clonotype with many counts. The chain links TRBV6-1 to TRBJ1-1; no definite D call. The CDR3 covers 14 residues. Germline lookup yields CDR1 MNHNS and CDR2 SASEGT. The ends were cut back, 1 base at V and 4 bases at J, with 10 bases in the middle. CDR3 region: CASSEGRVVTEAFF. Written as DNA, the CDR3 is TGTGCCAGCAGTGAAGGAAGGGTGGTCACTGAAGCTTTCTTT.